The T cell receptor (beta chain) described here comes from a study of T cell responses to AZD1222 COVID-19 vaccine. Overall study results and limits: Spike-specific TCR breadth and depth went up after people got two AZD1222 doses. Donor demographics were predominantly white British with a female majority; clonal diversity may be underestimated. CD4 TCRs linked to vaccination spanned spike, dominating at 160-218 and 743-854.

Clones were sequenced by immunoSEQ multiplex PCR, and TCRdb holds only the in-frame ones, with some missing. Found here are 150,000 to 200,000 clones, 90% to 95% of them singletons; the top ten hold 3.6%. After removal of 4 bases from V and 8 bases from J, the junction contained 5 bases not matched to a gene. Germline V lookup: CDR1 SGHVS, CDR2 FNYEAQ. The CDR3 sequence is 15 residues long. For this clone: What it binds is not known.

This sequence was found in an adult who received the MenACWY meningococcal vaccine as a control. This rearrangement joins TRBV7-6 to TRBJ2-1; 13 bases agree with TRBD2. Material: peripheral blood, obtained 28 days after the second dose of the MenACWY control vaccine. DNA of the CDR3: TGTGCCAGCAGCTCGGGACTAGCGGGAATCGATGAGCAGTTCTTC. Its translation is CASSSGLAGIDEQFF.